The clone carrying this T cell receptor beta chain was seen a single time. The data stem from a study of blood T cell repertoires in COVID-19. In the study overall: The United States, Italy and Spain provided the acute and convalescent COVID-19 samples. The cDNA or gDNA used as material had been derived from T cells, B-cell-depleted T cells, or PBMCs.

Original processing notes: How many nucleated cells were present was estimated from reference gene primer amplification. Using immunoSEQ multiplex PCR, the repertoire was profiled, and TCRdb retains in-frame clones only, with some absent. The DNA gave D and trimming, while V, J and clone size come from that table. Among 200,000 or so clones, over 75% were seen once, and the ten largest hold 10% to 11%. Germline V gene sequence: CDR1 DFQATT, CDR2 SNEGSKA (reference sequence). This CDR3 is 16 amino acids long. Trimming at V came to 3 bases and at J to 4 bases, leaving 10 bases not matched to a gene. The sequenced sample was peripheral blood. The origin of this receptor is a human donor with active or convalescent COVID-19. The donor label of this sample is uncertain. The genes are TRBV20-1 and TRBJ2-1; the match to TRBD2 covers 9 bases. CDR3 DNA sequence: TGCAGTGCTAGTCCCGTTAGCGGGGGATTGTACAATGAGCAGTTCTTC. Translated, it gives CSASPVSGGLYNEQFF.